This T cell receptor (beta chain) was sequenced during a study of patients and donors after allogeneic stem cell transplantation. This clonotype was picked up one time. This CDR3 region has 14 residues. V was pared by 6 bases and J by 1 base, with 14 bases between. Germline V gene data show CDR1 as SQVTM and CDR2 as ANQGSEA. TCRdb fed the RT-PCR reads into MiXCR, producing one record per CDR3 protein. The profile covers 190,000 or so distinct CDR3 sequences, with around 40% appearing a single time and roughly 11% taken by the ten largest. This receptor was identified in a human donor who was either an allogeneic HSCT recipient or a stem cell or donor lymphocyte infusion donor (not recorded which). It is not recorded whose cells these are; they may come from a transplant donor. This chain connects TRBV29-1 to TRBJ2-3; D tentatively fits TRBD1 or TRBD2 (5 bases each). Sequenced sample: blood, either unsorted or a sorted T cell fraction (not recorded which). This CDR3 is CSVLTWGRTDTQYF. The CDR3 nucleotides are TGCAGCGTCCTAACTTGGGGACGCACAGATACGCAGTATTTT.